This entry concerns a single T cell receptor (beta chain). The target antigen is unknown. Germline CDR1 SGHNT, CDR2 YYREEE (reference sequence). The V and J ends lost 3 bases and 0 bases respectively, with 13 bases between them. The CDR3 totals 16 residues. This sample is drawn from a study of graft-versus-host responses after intestinal transplantation. Study-level background: All recipients were given anti-thymocyte globulin induction, and tacrolimus and steroids were then administered for around three years.

Assay used: immunoSEQ multiplex PCR; TCRdb lists only in-frame clones, some missing. The sample has some 110,000 clones, 90% to 95% seen once. Whole-study findings and limits: Peak levels of circulating GvH clones tracked with early post-transplant HvG declines. Some patients had graft-donor T cell macrochimerism. In their allografts, the ratios of graft-versus-host to host-versus-graft T cell clones were high.

The source is a human donor who was the organ donor for an intestinal transplant. Sequences were derived from unstimulated CD8+ T cells sorted from spleen or lymph node cells, sampled before transplant. V and J are TRBV5-4 and TRBJ2-1, with no clear D. The CDR3 DNA reads as TGTGCCAGCAGCTCCCCCGCGCCTAGCTCCTACAATGAGCAGTTCTTC. Residues: CASSSPAPSSYNEQFF.